A selection of T cell receptor beta chains follows, all from one sample in a study of PD-L1 blockade in urothelial cancer. Produced via immunoSEQ multiplex PCR; TCRdb's table is partial and in-frame only. The table lists 35,000 to 40,000 clones, about 88% of them singletons. The sequences come from PBMCs, collected around atezolizumab (anti-PD-L1) treatment. The receptors stem from a man between 60 and 75 years old with urothelial cancer. The CDR3 runs from the conserved cysteine through the conserved F or W. A D gene is named only where the DNA matches it firmly. Only part of the rows carry a size: once, few, many, or a class if the clone is expanded.

clone size | D gene | J gene | V gene | CDR3 protein | CDR3 DNA
- | TRBD1 | TRBJ1-1 | TRBV18 | CASSPLPTGGKNTEAFF | TGTGCCAGCTCACCACTCCCGACAGGGGGAAAGAACACTGAAGCTTTCTTT
once | TRBD1 | TRBJ2-1 | TRBV14 | CASSPYFRPTGTVNNEQFF | TGTGCCAGCAGCCCATACTTCAGGCCAACCGGGACAGTGAACAATGAGCAGTTCTTC
- | - | TRBJ2-5 | TRBV6-1 | CASSEVGRGQETQYF | TGTGCCAGCAGTGAAGTAGGTAGGGGGCAAGAGACCCAGTACTTC
- | - | TRBJ2-6 | TRBV7-2 | CASSRGGSGANVLTF | TGTGCCAGCAGCCGAGGGGGATCTGGGGCCAACGTCCTGACTTTC
- | TRBD1 | TRBJ1-2 | TRBV19 | CASSGTGVANYGYTF | TGTGCCAGTAGTGGGACAGGGGTGGCTAACTATGGCTACACCTTC
- | - | TRBJ2-7 | TRBV5-1 | CASSAGPSYEQYF | TGCGCCAGCAGCGCGGGACCATCCTACGAGCAGTACTTC
- | - | TRBJ1-1 | TRBV19 | CASSPGWENTEAFF | TGTGCCAGTAGTCCGGGGTGGGAGAACACTGAAGCTTTCTTT
once | TRBD2 | TRBJ2-5 | TRBV5-6 | CASSPEVAGGETQYF | TGTGCCAGCAGCCCGGAGGTTGCGGGGGGAGAGACCCAGTACTTC
- | TRBD1 | TRBJ1-4 | TRBV9 | CASSADRGGVTNEKLFF | TGTGCCAGCAGCGCAGACAGGGGAGGTGTCACTAATGAAAAACTGTTTTTT
- | - | TRBJ2-5 | TRBV11-2 | CASSPRVSTGETQYF | TGTGCCAGCAGCCCCCGGGTTTCTACCGGGGAGACCCAGTACTTC
few | - | TRBJ2-7 | TRBV7-9 | CASRLLGSSYEQYF | TGTGCCAGCAGGTTACTGGGGAGCTCCTACGAGCAGTACTTC
- | - | TRBJ2-7 | TRBV7-3 | CASSLGGTSYEQYF | TGTGCCAGCAGCTTAGGTGGCACCTCCTACGAGCAGTACTTC
few | - | TRBJ2-3 | TRBV11-3 | CASSLGGTDTQYF | TGTGCCAGCAGCTTAGGAGGCACAGATACGCAGTATTTT
- | TRBD2 | TRBJ2-5 | TRBV5-6 | CASSRPGLVGETQYF | TGTGCCAGCAGCCGACCGGGACTAGTGGGTGAGACCCAGTACTTC
- | - | TRBJ2-7 | TRBV30 | CAWSSQWVTYEQYF | TGTGCCTGGAGTTCACAGTGGGTAACCTACGAGCAGTACTTC
- | TRBD1 | TRBJ2-2 | TRBV4-1 | CASSQDTGEGLSNTGELFF | TGCGCCAGCAGCCAAGATACAGGGGAAGGGCTATCGAACACCGGGGAGCTGTTTTTT
medium-sized | TRBD1 | TRBJ1-5 | TRBV30 | CACTGTGGVQPQHF | TGTGCCTGTACCGGGACAGGGGGCGTTCAGCCCCAGCATTTT
- | - | TRBJ1-2 | TRBV10-3 | CAIRGSGGSNYGYTF | TGTGCCATCAGGGGGTCGGGAGGGTCCAACTATGGCTACACCTTC
- | TRBD2 | TRBJ2-7 | TRBV14 | CASSQGNSGRASSYEQYF | TGTGCCAGCAGCCAAGGCAATAGCGGGCGGGCAAGCTCCTACGAGCAGTACTTC
once | - | TRBJ2-7 | TRBV7-2 | CASSLGRALYYEQYF | TGTGCCAGCAGCTTAGGCAGGGCCCTATACTACGAGCAGTACTTC
- | TRBD1 | TRBJ1-6 | TRBV19 | CASSLTGVGSSPLHF | TGTGCCAGTAGTCTAACAGGGGTCGGTAGTTCACCCCTCCACTTT
- | TRBD2 | TRBJ2-7 | TRBV27 | CASSLSGLAGGYEQYF | TGTGCCAGCAGTTTATCCGGACTAGCGGGGGGATACGAGCAGTACTTC
- | - | TRBJ2-2 | TRBV6-4 | CASSDPHRTTGELFF | TGTGCCAGCAGTGACCCCCACAGGACGACCGGGGAGCTGTTTTTT
- | TRBD1 | TRBJ1-5 | TRBV7-2 | CASSLGQGKGQPQHF | TGTGCCAGCAGCTTAGGACAGGGAAAAGGCCAGCCCCAGCATTTT
few | - | TRBJ2-1 | TRBV10-3 | CAINPIANKSYNEQFF | TGTGCCATCAATCCCATAGCGAACAAGTCCTACAATGAGCAGTTCTTC
- | TRBD2 | TRBJ2-5 | TRBV7-3 | CASSLRKTSGARQETQYF | TGTGCCAGCAGCTTAAGGAAGACCAGCGGGGCCAGGCAAGAGACCCAGTACTTC
- | - | TRBJ2-6 | TRBV2 | CASKLSFSGANVLTF | TGTGCCAGCAAATTGAGTTTCTCTGGGGCCAACGTCCTGACTTTC
- | - | TRBJ2-7 | TRBV6-6 | CASSYSDTSYEQYF | TGTGCCAGCAGTTATTCGGACACGTCCTACGAGCAGTACTTC
- | TRBD1 | TRBJ1-1 | TRBV5-1 | CASSGGTGGTEAFF | TGCGCCAGCAGCGGCGGGACAGGGGGCACTGAAGCTTTCTTT
- | TRBD2 | TRBJ2-1 | TRBV30 | CAWRGTSGGEQFF | TGTGCCTGGAGGGGGACTAGCGGGGGAGAGCAGTTCTTC
- | TRBD1 | TRBJ1-1 | TRBV25-1 | CASSATLLGTGVGAFF | TGTGCCAGCAGTGCCACACTCCTCGGGACAGGGGTGGGGGCTTTCTTT
- | TRBD2 | TRBJ2-7 | TRBV7-2 | CASSRGTSATYEQYF | TGTGCCAGCAGCCGGGGAACTAGCGCAACCTACGAGCAGTACTTC
- | TRBD1 | TRBJ1-5 | TRBV18 | CASSPGQGASQPQHF | TGTGCCAGCTCACCAGGTCAGGGGGCAAGTCAGCCCCAGCATTTT
- | TRBD1 | TRBJ1-4 | TRBV4-3 | CASSQGQGPEKLFF | TGCGCCAGCAGCCAAGGACAGGGCCCCGAAAAACTGTTTTTT
- | TRBD2 | TRBJ2-5 | TRBV5-1 | CASSLGVGLAEETQYF | TGCGCCAGCAGCTTGGGAGTAGGGCTAGCGGAAGAGACCCAGTACTTC
- | TRBD1 | TRBJ2-2 | TRBV5-1 | CASSGQDLNTGELFF | TGCGCCAGCAGCGGACAGGACTTGAACACCGGGGAGCTGTTTTTT
- | TRBD2 | TRBJ2-7 | TRBV7-6 | CASSPIAGVGYEQYF | TGTGCCAGCAGCCCCATCGCGGGAGTGGGCTACGAGCAGTACTTC
- | TRBD1 | TRBJ2-1 | TRBV6-1 | CASSRNRGPNEQFF | TGTGCCAGCAGCCGAAACAGGGGGCCAAATGAGCAGTTCTTC
- | TRBD2 | TRBJ2-1 | TRBV28 | CASSELAGGVFF | TGTGCCAGCAGTGAACTAGCGGGAGGAGTGTTCTTC
- | TRBD2 | TRBJ2-7 | TRBV7-2 | CASSSDGGGASYF | TGTGCCAGCAGCTCAGACGGGGGGGGCGCGTCGTACTTC
- | TRBD1 | TRBJ1-5 | TRBV2 | CASSEGQGGGQPQHF | TGTGCCAGCAGTGAGGGACAGGGAGGGGGTCAGCCCCAGCATTTT
- | TRBD2 | TRBJ2-7 | TRBV30 | CAWTLNRWGGEQYF | TGTGCCTGGACTCTAAACAGGTGGGGGGGCGAGCAGTACTTC
- | - | TRBJ2-3 | TRBV29-1 | CSPRDRGDTQYF | TGCAGCCCCCGCGACAGAGGAGATACGCAGTATTTT
once | - | TRBJ1-2 | TRBV5-6 | CASSLRTVNYGYTF | TGTGCCAGCAGCTTGAGGACAGTGAACTATGGCTACACCTTC
few | - | TRBJ2-7 | TRBV28 | CASRMTGPYEQYF | TGTGCCAGCAGGATGACAGGTCCCTACGAGCAGTACTTC
- | TRBD1 | TRBJ1-2 | TRBV6-4 | CASSITGTANYGYTF | TGTGCCAGCAGTATCACCGGGACAGCCAACTATGGCTACACCTTC
- | - | TRBJ2-1 | TRBV7-6 | CASSLAEWRGYNEQFF | TGTGCCAGCAGCTTAGCGGAGTGGAGGGGCTACAATGAGCAGTTCTTC
- | - | TRBJ2-7 | TRBV5-1 | CASNGQGSHEQYF | TGCGCCAGCAACGGGCAGGGGAGCCACGAGCAGTACTTC
- | - | TRBJ1-2 | TRBV4-3 | CASSQDGQNYGYTF | TGCGCCAGCAGCCAAGATGGTCAGAACTATGGCTACACCTTC
- | TRBD1 | TRBJ2-7 | TRBV16 | CASSQGWDRVYEQYF | TGTGCCAGCAGCCAAGGGTGGGACAGGGTCTACGAGCAGTACTTC
- | - | TRBJ2-7 | TRBV6-5 | CASSTRFEQYF | TGTGCCAGCAGTACTAGGTTCGAGCAGTACTTC
- | - | TRBJ2-1 | TRBV11-2 | CASSPEANEQFF | TGTGCCAGCAGCCCCGAGGCTAATGAGCAGTTCTTC
- | TRBD1 | TRBJ1-2 | TRBV7-2 | CASSTIDRGGYTF | TGTGCCAGCAGCACTATTGACAGGGGAGGGTACACCTTC